This is a list of T cell receptor beta chains from one sample in a study of blood T cell repertoires in COVID-19. Only in-frame clones appear in the TCRdb table, and some are missing; sequencing was by immunoSEQ multiplex PCR. Of 20,000 to 25,000 clones listed, roughly nine tenths are singletons. Sequencing used peripheral blood. The receptors were gathered from a human donor with active COVID-19. The donor label of this sample is uncertain. Each CDR3 is given with its conserved first and last residue. The D gene is left open where the match is weak. Some rows mark clone size as missing; the rest say once, few, many or name a class of expanded clone.

TRBJ2-7 | - | TRBD1 | TRBV4-3 | TGCGCCAGCAGCCAAGTCGCGACAGGGGTCCCCTACGAGCAGTACTTC | CASSQVATGVPYEQYF
TRBJ2-5 | once | TRBD1 | TRBV4-2 | TGTGCCAGCAGCCAGGCAGGGGGCGCGGGGGAGACCCAGTACTTC | CASSQAGGAGETQYF
TRBJ2-7 | - | - | TRBV6-2/TRBV6-3 | TGTGCCAGCAGTTACGGGCCACCACCTTACGAGCAGTACTTC | CASSYGPPPYEQYF
TRBJ2-7 | - | TRBD2 | TRBV7-2 | TGTGCCAGCAGCATGGGACTAGCGGGAGGCGGGCAGTACTTC | CASSMGLAGGGQYF
TRBJ2-7 | once | TRBD1 | TRBV12-5 | TGTGCTAGTTCTGACAGGGGGAACGAGCAGTACTTC | CASSDRGNEQYF
TRBJ1-2 | - | - | TRBV4-2 | TGTGCCAGCAGCCAAGCACGGGGGGTTGAGAAGAACTATGGCTACACCTTC | CASSQARGVEKNYGYTF
TRBJ1-3 | - | - | TRBV28 | TGTGCCAGCACCAATGCCCCCCCAGGGGTAGGAAACACCATATATTTT | CASTNAPPGVGNTIYF
TRBJ2-1 | - | - | TRBV21-1 | TGTGCCAGCAGCAAAGTAGCACCGGGGGGATACCTTAATGAGCAGTTCTTC | CASSKVAPGGYLNEQFF
TRBJ1-1 | once | - | TRBV5-4 | TGTGCCAGCAGCCCCTACGGGAACACTGAAGCTTTCTTT | CASSPYGNTEAFF
TRBJ2-6 | - | TRBD1 | TRBV6-1 | TGTGCCAGCAGTGAGCGAAGGATCGGGACAGGGGGCAATGGGGCCAACGTCCTGACTTTC | CASSERRIGTGGNGANVLTF
TRBJ1-2 | - | - | TRBV9 | TGTGCCAGCAGCCTGTGGACAGATCCAGTCTATGGCTACACCTTC | CASSLWTDPVYGYTF
TRBJ1-1 | - | TRBD1 | TRBV5-1 | TGCGCCAGCAGCTACGGACAGGGGGAAAGGACTGAAGCTTTCTTT | CASSYGQGERTEAFF
TRBJ2-5 | - | TRBD1 | TRBV18 | TGTGCCAGCTCACCAGCGCGGGAGATCGGACAGGGGGGGTACTTC | CASSPAREIGQGGYF
TRBJ1-2 | few | TRBD1 | TRBV7-9 | TGTGCCAGCGTCATACAGGGGGAGTATGGCTACACCTTC | CASVIQGEYGYTF
TRBJ2-7 | - | TRBD1 | TRBV7-8 | TGTGCCAGCAGCCCGGCCACCGGGACAGGGGACGAGCAGTACTTC | CASSPATGTGDEQYF
TRBJ2-7 | once | - | TRBV2 | TGTGCCAGCAGTGAAGTCACCTACGAGCAGTACTTC | CASSEVTYEQYF
TRBJ1-1 | - | - | TRBV2 | TGTGCCAGCAGTGAAGGACGGACGGAGGGCACTGAAGCTTTCTTT | CASSEGRTEGTEAFF
TRBJ2-3 | - | - | TRBV11-3 | TGTGCCAGCAGCTTAGTCGGGGATAGGGGCACAGATACGCAGTATTTT | CASSLVGDRGTDTQYF
TRBJ2-4 | - | - | TRBV19 | TGTGCCAGTAGTATAGATGCGAGGGCCAAAAACATTCAGTACTTC | CASSIDARAKNIQYF
TRBJ2-2 | - | TRBD1 | TRBV6-5 | TGTGCCAGCAGCCGGGACAGGGTGACCGGGGAGCTGTTTTTT | CASSRDRVTGELFF
TRBJ2-3 | - | - | TRBV4-2 | TGTGCCAGCAGCCAAGGGCAGATTAGCACAGATACGCAGTATTTT | CASSQGQISTDTQYF
TRBJ2-1 | - | TRBD2 | TRBV27 | TGTGCCAGCAGTTTAAGCGGGGACGGCTACAATGAGCAGTTCTTC | CASSLSGDGYNEQFF
TRBJ2-7 | - | TRBD2 | TRBV12-3/TRBV12-4 | TGTGCCAGCAGCGGGACTAGCAGCGAGCAGTACTTC | CASSGTSSEQYF
TRBJ2-7 | - | TRBD1 | TRBV5-1 | TGCGCCAGCAGCTTAGGACAGGGAGCTAACGAGCAGTACTTC | CASSLGQGANEQYF
TRBJ2-2 | once | - | TRBV11-1 | TGTGCCAGCAGCCCAGGGGTGCTCACCGGGGAGCTGTTTTTT | CASSPGVLTGELFF
TRBJ2-1 | - | TRBD2 | TRBV9 | TGTGCCAGCAGCGTAGCAGGACTAGCCCGCTATAATGAGCAGTTCTTC | CASSVAGLARYNEQFF
TRBJ1-1 | - | - | TRBV18 | TGTGCCAGCTCACCATTTATGACAGCTTCCATGAACACTGAAGCTTTCTTT | CASSPFMTASMNTEAFF
TRBJ1-1 | once | - | TRBV27 | TGTGCCAGCAGTTTGTTCAGTAACACTGAAGCTTTCTTT | CASSLFSNTEAFF
TRBJ2-4 | - | - | TRBV25-1 | TGTGCCAGCAGTGAAATCGGTATCGGAGCCAAAAACATTCAGTACTTC | CASSEIGIGAKNIQYF
TRBJ2-7 | - | - | TRBV18 | TGTGCCAGCTCACCATTGTCAGACTATGAGCAGTACTTC | CASSPLSDYEQYF
TRBJ2-3 | - | - | TRBV7-2 | TGTGCCAGCAGCGCCACAGGGTCTAGCACAGATACGCAGTATTTT | CASSATGSSTDTQYF
TRBJ2-5 | - | - | TRBV24-1 | TGTGCCACCAGTGCCGGAGAGACCCAGTACTTC | CATSAGETQYF
TRBJ2-3 | - | TRBD1 | TRBV11-3 | TGTGCCAGCAGCTGGAGCTTGGGACAGGTGCCAGATACGCAGTATTTT | CASSWSLGQVPDTQYF
TRBJ2-5 | - | TRBD1 | TRBV5-1 | TGCGCCAGCAGCTTGTGGACAGGGGGGCAAGAGACCCAGTACTTC | CASSLWTGGQETQYF
TRBJ2-3 | - | - | TRBV5-1 | TGCGCCAGCAGCTTTGAGGCTTCGGATACGCAGTATTTT | CASSFEASDTQYF
TRBJ2-3 | - | TRBD2 | TRBV28 | TGTGCCAGCAGGACTAGCGGGAGAGTCACAGATACGCAGTATTTT | CASRTSGRVTDTQYF
TRBJ1-1 | once | TRBD1 | TRBV19 | TGTGCCAGTAGTATAACTGACAGGGCTAGATTTTACACTGAAGCTTTCTTT | CASSITDRARFYTEAFF
TRBJ2-1 | - | TRBD2 | TRBV7-2 | TGTGCCAGCAGCCCAACTAGCGGGGGATACAATGAGCAGTTCTTC | CASSPTSGGYNEQFF
TRBJ1-3 | once | - | TRBV19 | TGTGCCAGTAGTAAACAGGGAACTGGAAACACCATATATTTT | CASSKQGTGNTIYF
TRBJ2-7 | once | TRBD2 | TRBV7-8 | TGTGCCAGCAGCGCACGCGCGGGGAGCGGGGGGCCCCTTCCCTACGAGCAGTACTTC | CASSARAGSGGPLPYEQYF
TRBJ2-1 | - | TRBD1 | TRBV9 | TGTGCCAGCAGCCCCCGGACAGGGTGGAATGAGCAGTTCTTC | CASSPRTGWNEQFF
TRBJ2-3 | - | TRBD1 | TRBV4-3 | TGCGCCAGCAGCCAAGGGGGTGGGACAGCCTATAGCACAGATACGCAGTATTTT | CASSQGGGTAYSTDTQYF
TRBJ2-3 | once | TRBD2 | TRBV11-3 | TGTGCCAGCAGCTTAGGGCTAGCGGGTAGCACAGATACGCAGTATTTT | CASSLGLAGSTDTQYF
TRBJ2-5 | - | TRBD1 | TRBV7-6 | TGTGCCAGCAGCTCAGGGGGAACAGGGGGCTGGGAGACCCAGTACTTC | CASSSGGTGGWETQYF
TRBJ1-5 | - | TRBD1 | TRBV23-1 | TGCGCCAGCATTTCCCAGGGGGGCAGTCAGCCCCAGCATTTT | CASISQGGSQPQHF
TRBJ2-7 | - | TRBD1 | TRBV9 | TGTGCCAGCAGCGCTGGGACAGGGGGCGCGTGGGAGCAGTACTTC | CASSAGTGGAWEQYF
TRBJ1-6 | - | TRBD1 | TRBV10-3 | TGTGCCATCAGTTCGGGACAGGCCACCAATTCACCCCTCCACTTT | CAISSGQATNSPLHF
TRBJ1-2 | - | - | TRBV7-2 | TGTGCCAGCAGCCCCCGGACAGTCCCCTATGGCTACACCTTC | CASSPRTVPYGYTF
TRBJ1-4 | - | TRBD1 | TRBV5-1 | TGCGCCAGCAGCATCGGACAGGGCGGTGAAAAACTGTTTTTT | CASSIGQGGEKLFF
TRBJ2-7 | once | TRBD2 | TRBV5-4 | TGTGCCAGCAGCTTCTGGCGGGAGGGCCGCGAGCAGTACTTC | CASSFWREGREQYF
TRBJ1-1 | - | TRBD1 | TRBV5-8 | TGTGCCAGCAGCTTACCCGGGACAGGGGTCGACACTGAAGCTTTCTTT | CASSLPGTGVDTEAFF
TRBJ1-2 | - | TRBD1 | TRBV27 | TGTGCCAGCAGCAATACAGGGGTCTATGGCTACACCTTC | CASSNTGVYGYTF
TRBJ2-5 | - | TRBD1 | TRBV29-1 | TGCAGCGGAAGGACAGGTGGGGAGACCCAGTACTTC | CSGRTGGETQYF
TRBJ2-7 | - | - | TRBV28 | TGTGCCAGCAGTTTTTGGGCGGGCAGGGAGGTTCCTGGGCAGTACTTC | CASSFWAGREVPGQYF
TRBJ2-7 | - | TRBD2 | TRBV2 | TGTGCCAGCAGTACCGGGACTAGCGAGATCTACGAGCAGTACTTC | CASSTGTSEIYEQYF
TRBJ2-7 | - | TRBD2 | TRBV7-2 | TGTGCCAGCAGCCAACCCCGGACTAGCGGGATTGAGCAGTACTTC | CASSQPRTSGIEQYF